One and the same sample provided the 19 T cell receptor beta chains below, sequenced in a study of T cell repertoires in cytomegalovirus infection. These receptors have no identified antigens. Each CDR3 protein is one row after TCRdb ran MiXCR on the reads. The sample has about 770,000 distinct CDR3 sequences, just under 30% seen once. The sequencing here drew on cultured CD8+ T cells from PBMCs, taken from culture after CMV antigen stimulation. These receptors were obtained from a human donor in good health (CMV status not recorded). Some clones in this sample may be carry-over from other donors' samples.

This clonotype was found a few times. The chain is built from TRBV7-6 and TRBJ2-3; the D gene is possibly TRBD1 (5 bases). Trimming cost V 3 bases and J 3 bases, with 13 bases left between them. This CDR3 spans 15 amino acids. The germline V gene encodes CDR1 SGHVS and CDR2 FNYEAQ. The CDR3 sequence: CASSFDSFRTDTQYF. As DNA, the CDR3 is TGTGCCAGCAGCTTCGACAGTTTCCGGACAGATACGCAGTATTTT.

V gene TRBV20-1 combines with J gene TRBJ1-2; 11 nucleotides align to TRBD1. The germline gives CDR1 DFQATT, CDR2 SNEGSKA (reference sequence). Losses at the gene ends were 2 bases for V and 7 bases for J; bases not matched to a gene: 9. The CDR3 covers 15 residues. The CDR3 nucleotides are TGCAGTGCTAGAATCCCCGGACAGGGGGCTCGTGGCTACACCTTC. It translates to CSARIPGQGARGYTF.

CDR3 residues: CASLTSGSIYEQYF. Written as DNA, the CDR3 is TGTGCCAGCCTGACTAGCGGGAGCATCTACGAGCAGTACTTC. This chain joins TRBV2 and TRBJ2-7, with 12 bases aligning to TRBD2. CDR3 length equals 14 residues. V was pared by 8 bases and J by 3 bases, with 5 bases of the junction left unmatched. The germline V gene has CDR1 SNHLY and CDR2 FYNNEI.

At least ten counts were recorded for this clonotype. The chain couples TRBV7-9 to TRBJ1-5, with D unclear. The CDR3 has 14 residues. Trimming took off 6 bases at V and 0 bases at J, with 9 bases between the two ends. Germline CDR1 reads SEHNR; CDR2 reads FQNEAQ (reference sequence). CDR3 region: CASSSGGSNQPQHF. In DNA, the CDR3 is TGTGCCAGCAGTTCGGGTGGTAGCAATCAGCCCCAGCATTTT.

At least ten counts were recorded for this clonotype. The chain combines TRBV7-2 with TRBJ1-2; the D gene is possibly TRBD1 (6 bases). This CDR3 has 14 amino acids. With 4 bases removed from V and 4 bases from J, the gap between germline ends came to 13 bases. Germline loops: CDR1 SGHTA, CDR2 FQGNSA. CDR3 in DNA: TGTGCCAGCAGCTCCGGGGACATTTTCTATGGCTACACCTTC. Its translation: CASSSGDIFYGYTF.

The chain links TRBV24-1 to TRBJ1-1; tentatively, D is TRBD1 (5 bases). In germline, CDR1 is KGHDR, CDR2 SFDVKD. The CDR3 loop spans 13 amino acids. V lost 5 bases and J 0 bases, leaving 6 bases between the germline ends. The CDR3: CATSGRVNTEAFF. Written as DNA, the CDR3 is TGTGCCACCAGTGGCAGGGTGAACACTGAAGCTTTCTTT.

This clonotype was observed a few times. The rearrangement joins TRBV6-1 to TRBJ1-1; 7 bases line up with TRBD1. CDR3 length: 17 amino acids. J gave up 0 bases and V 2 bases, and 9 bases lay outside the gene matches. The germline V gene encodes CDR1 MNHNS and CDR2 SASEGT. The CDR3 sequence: CASSEIQGFPMNTEAFF. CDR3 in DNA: TGTGCCAGCAGTGAAATACAGGGGTTCCCAATGAACACTGAAGCTTTCTTT.

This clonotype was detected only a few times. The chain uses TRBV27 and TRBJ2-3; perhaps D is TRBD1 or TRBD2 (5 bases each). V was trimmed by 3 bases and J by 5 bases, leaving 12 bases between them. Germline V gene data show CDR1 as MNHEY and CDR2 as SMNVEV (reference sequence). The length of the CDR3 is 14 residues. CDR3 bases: TGTGCCAGCAGTTTGGGGGTTCCCCAAGATACGCAGTATTTT. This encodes CASSLGVPQDTQYF.

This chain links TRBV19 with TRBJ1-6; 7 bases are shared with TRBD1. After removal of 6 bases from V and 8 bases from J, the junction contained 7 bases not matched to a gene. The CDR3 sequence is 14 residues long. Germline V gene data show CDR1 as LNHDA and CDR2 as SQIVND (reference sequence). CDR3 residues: CASRWTGLDSPLHF. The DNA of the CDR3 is TGTGCCAGTAGGTGGACAGGACTTGATTCACCCCTCCACTTT.

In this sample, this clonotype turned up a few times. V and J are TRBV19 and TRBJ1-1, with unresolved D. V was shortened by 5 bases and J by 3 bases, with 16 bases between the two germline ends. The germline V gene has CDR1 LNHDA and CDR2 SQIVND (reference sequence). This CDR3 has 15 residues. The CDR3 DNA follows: TGTGCCAGTAGTTCACTCCCGATTTTGGACACTGAAGCTTTCTTT. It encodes CASSSLPILDTEAFF.

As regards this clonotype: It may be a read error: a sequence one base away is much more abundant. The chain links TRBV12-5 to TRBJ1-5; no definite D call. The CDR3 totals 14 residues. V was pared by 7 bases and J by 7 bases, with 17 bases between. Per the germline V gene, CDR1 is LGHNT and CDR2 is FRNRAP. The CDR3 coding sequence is TGTGCTAGTGCCTACTCCGATGCGAAACAGCCCCAGCATTTT. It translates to CASAYSDAKQPQHF.

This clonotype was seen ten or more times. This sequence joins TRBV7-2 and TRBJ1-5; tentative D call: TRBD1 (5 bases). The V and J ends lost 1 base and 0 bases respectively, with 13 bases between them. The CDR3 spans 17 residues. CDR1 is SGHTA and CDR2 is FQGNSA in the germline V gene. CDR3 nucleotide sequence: TGTGCCAGCAGCTTAGGGGGGACGGATTATAGCAATCAGCCCCAGCATTTT. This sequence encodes CASSLGGTDYSNQPQHF.

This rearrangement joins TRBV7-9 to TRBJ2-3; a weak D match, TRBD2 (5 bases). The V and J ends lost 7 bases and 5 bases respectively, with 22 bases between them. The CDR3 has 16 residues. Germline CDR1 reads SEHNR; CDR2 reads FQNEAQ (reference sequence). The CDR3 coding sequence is TGTGCCAGCACCATGGACGGTAGCGCGGGTGTAGATACGCAGTATTTT. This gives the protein CASTMDGSAGVDTQYF.

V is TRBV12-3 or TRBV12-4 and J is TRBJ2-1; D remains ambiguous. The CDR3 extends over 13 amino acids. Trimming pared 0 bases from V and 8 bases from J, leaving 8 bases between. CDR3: CASSLAVNYEQFF. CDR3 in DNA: TGTGCCAGCAGTTTAGCGGTCAACTATGAGCAGTTCTTC.

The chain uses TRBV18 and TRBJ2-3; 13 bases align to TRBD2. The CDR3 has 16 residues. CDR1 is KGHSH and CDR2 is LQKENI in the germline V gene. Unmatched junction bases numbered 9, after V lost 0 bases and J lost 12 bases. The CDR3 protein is CASSPPTSGGAPGQYF. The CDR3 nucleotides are TGTGCCAGCTCACCACCTACTAGCGGGGGGGCCCCCGGTCAGTATTTT. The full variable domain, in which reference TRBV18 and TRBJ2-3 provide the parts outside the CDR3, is NAGVMQNPRHLVRRRGQEARLRCSPMKGHSHVYWYRQLPEEGLKFMVYLQKENIIDESGMPKERFSAEFPKEGPSILRIQQVVRGDSAAYFCASSPPTSGGAPGQYFGPGTRLTVL.

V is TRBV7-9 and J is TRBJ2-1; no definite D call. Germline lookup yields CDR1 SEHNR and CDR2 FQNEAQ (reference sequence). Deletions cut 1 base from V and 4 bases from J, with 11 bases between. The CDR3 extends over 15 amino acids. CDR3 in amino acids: CASSLDEALYNEQFF. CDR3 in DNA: TGTGCCAGCAGCTTAGACGAAGCCCTTTACAATGAGCAGTTCTTC.

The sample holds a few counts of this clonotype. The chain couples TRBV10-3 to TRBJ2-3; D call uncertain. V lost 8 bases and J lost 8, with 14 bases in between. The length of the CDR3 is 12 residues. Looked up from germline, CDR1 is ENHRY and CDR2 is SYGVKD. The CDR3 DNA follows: TGTGCCATCCTTCTGGGTATAGGTACGCAGTATTTT. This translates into CAILLGIGTQYF.

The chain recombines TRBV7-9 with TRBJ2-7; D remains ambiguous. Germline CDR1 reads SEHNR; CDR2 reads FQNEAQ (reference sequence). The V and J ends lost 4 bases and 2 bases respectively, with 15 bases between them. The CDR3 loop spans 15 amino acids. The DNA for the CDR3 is TGTGCCAGCAGCTCGGCAGAACACCACCCCTACGAGCAGTACTTC. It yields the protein CASSSAEHHPYEQYF.

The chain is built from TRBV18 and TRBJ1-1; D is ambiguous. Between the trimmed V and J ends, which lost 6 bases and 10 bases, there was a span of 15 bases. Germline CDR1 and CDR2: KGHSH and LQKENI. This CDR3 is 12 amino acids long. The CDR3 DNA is TGTGCCAGCTCGCATAGGGAGGAAGGAGCTTTCTTT. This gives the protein CASSHREEGAFF.